The 25 T cell receptor beta chains below all came from one sample that was sequenced in a study of cytomegalovirus exposure and HLA in healthy donors. The PCR made use of 60 Vbeta and 13 Jbeta primers. Using immunoSEQ multiplex PCR, the repertoire was profiled, and TCRdb retains in-frame clones only, with some absent. The sample lists 190,000 or so clones; around 83% were seen once. Sequenced material: PBMCs. The receptors were sampled from a man between 50 and 59 years old in good health and CMV-seronegative.

This clone is a singleton in its sample. CDR3 nucleotide sequence: TGTGCCAGCAGCCGGACAGCTATCGAGCAGTACTTC. This codes for CASSRTAIEQYF. The chain joins TRBV14 to TRBJ2-7; tentatively, D is TRBD1 (6 bases). This CDR3 contains 12 residues. V gave up 4 bases and J gave up 6 bases, with 10 bases separating them. Germline CDR1 reads SGHDN; CDR2 reads FVKESK.

The V call is TRBV21-1, the J call TRBJ2-7; the table's D call, TRBD2, has no DNA check behind it. TRBV21-1 is labeled a pseudogene. This CDR3 is built from 15 residues. The CDR3 nucleotides are TGTGCCAGCAGCAGAGTAACTAGCAATTCCTACGAGCAGTACTTC. Its protein is CASSRVTSNSYEQYF.

Comments on this clone: The junction and the germline gene differ at one end; a read error may be behind it. V and J are TRBV7-9 and TRBJ1-1; TRBD1 aligns across 7 bases. This CDR3 has 17 amino acids. The germline CDR1 and CDR2 sequences are SEHNR and FQNEAQ (reference sequence). The CDR3 is CSSSSRQTGPMNTEAFF. DNA of the CDR3: TGTTCCAGCAGCTCCCGCCAGACAGGGCCCATGAACACTGAAGCTTTCTTT. Together with reference TRBV7-9 and TRBJ1-1, the CDR3 gives the full variable domain: DTGVSQNPRHKITKRGQNVTFRCDPISEHNRLYWYRQTLGQGPEFLTYFQNEAQLEKSRLLSDRFSAERPKGSFSTLEIQRTEQGDSAMYLCSSSSRQTGPMNTEAFFGQGTRLTVV.

This clone showed up just a few times. J is TRBJ1-1 and V is TRBV5-5; the D gene is possibly TRBD1 (6 bases). The CDR3 covers 15 residues. The V gene lost 2 bases and the J gene lost 4 bases, with 15 bases spanning the gap. Germline-derived CDR1 and CDR2 are SGHKS and YYEKEE (reference sequence). CDR3 loop: CASSFRGGLSTEAFF. CDR3 bases: TGTGCCAGCAGCTTTAGGGGGGGGCTAAGCACTGAAGCTTTCTTT.

The rearrangement joins TRBV15 to TRBJ2-3, with unresolved D. The CDR3 runs to 12 residues. The V end was cut by 0 bases, the J end by 8 bases, with 6 bases between. Germline assignment: CDR1 LNHNV and CDR2 YYDKDF (reference sequence). The CDR3 is CATSREVGTQYF. DNA for the CDR3: TGTGCCACCAGCAGAGAGGTCGGTACGCAGTATTTT.

The J gene is TRBJ2-3, the V gene TRBV6-5; D not certain. Germline V gene lookup returns CDR1 MNHEY and CDR2 SVGAGI. V shed 2 bases and J shed 8 bases, with 5 bases lying between them. CDR3 size: 11 residues. The CDR3: CASSYLGTQYF. The CDR3 DNA is TGTGCCAGCAGTTACCTCGGTACGCAGTATTTT.

A note on this clone: Other DNA sequences in the same sample also yield this CDR3. The chain joins TRBV11-3 to TRBJ2-1, with D maybe TRBD2 (6 bases). V was cut by 5 bases and J by 7 bases, with 9 bases left in between. The CDR3 loop spans 12 amino acids. In germline, CDR1 is SGHNT, CDR2 YENEEA. The CDR3 region has the DNA TGTGCCAGCAGCGCAGGGAGGAATGAGCAGTTCTTC. This codes for CASSAGRNEQFF.

The chain uses TRBV7-2 and TRBJ2-2; D gene ambiguous. Trimming removed 2 bases at V and 4 bases at J, with 5 bases between. The CDR3 is made up of 13 amino acids. Germline V gene data show CDR1 as SGHTA and CDR2 as FQGNSA. The CDR3 protein is CASSLPLTGELFF. The DNA of the CDR3 is TGTGCCAGCAGCTTACCTCTCACCGGGGAGCTGTTTTTT.

The chain couples TRBV28 to TRBJ1-3, with 11 bases that match TRBD1. The junction had 9 bases not matched to a gene; V was cut back by 7 bases and J by 4 bases. The germline gives CDR1 MDHEN, CDR2 SYDVKM. The CDR3 extends over 16 amino acids. The CDR3 protein is CASTGGDRGYGNTIYF. For the CDR3, the DNA is TGTGCCAGCACCGGAGGGGACAGGGGGTACGGAAACACCATATATTTT. The full variable domain, rest sourced from reference TRBV28 and TRBJ1-3, is DVKVTQSSRYLVKRTGEKVFLECVQDMDHENMFWYRQDPGLGLRLIYFSYDVKMKEKGDIPEGYSVSREKKERFSLILESASTNQTSMYLCASTGGDRGYGNTIYFGEGSWLTVV.

This clone appeared a few times. The CDR3 protein is CASSSTMSTGNTIYF. CDR3 bases: TGCGCCAGCAGCTCGACAATGTCGACTGGAAACACCATATATTTT. The chain employs TRBV5-1 and TRBJ1-3; no clear D. Deletions cut 3 bases from V and 2 bases from J, with 12 bases between. The CDR3 has 15 residues. Germline CDR1 is SGHRS and CDR2 is YFSETQ.

This sequence joins TRBV5-6 and TRBJ2-1; possibly TRBD1 for D (5 bases). Per germline, CDR1 SGHDT and CDR2 YYEEEE. The CDR3 spans 15 residues. Trimming pared 4 bases from V and 0 bases from J, leaving 11 bases between. The chain's CDR3 is CASSPDISSYNEQFF. The DNA for the CDR3 is TGTGCCAGCAGCCCGGACATAAGCTCCTACAATGAGCAGTTCTTC.

J is TRBJ1-2 and V is TRBV27; 8 positions agree with TRBD1. In germline, CDR1 is MNHEY, CDR2 SMNVEV (reference sequence). J lost 6 bases, V lost 1 base, and 10 bases had no gene match. The CDR3 is made up of 16 amino acids. For the CDR3, the DNA is TGTGCCAGCAGTTTATGGGACAGGTCGCTGGGGAATGGCTACACCTTC. This encodes CASSLWDRSLGNGYTF.

The chain links TRBV10-3 to TRBJ1-6; 8 bases map to TRBD1. Losses at the gene ends were 7 bases for V and 7 bases for J; bases not matched to a gene: 6. There are 14 residues in the CDR3. Germline V gene data show CDR1 as ENHRY and CDR2 as SYGVKD. The CDR3 DNA reads as TGTGCCATCACCCCTGGACAGGGAAATTCACCCCTCCACTTT. Amino acids: CAITPGQGNSPLHF.

This chain links TRBV7-9 with TRBJ2-7; D is possibly TRBD2 (5 bases). Trimming left V 8 bases short and J 4 bases short, with 18 bases between. The CDR3 runs 14 residues. Germline lookup yields CDR1 SEHNR and CDR2 FQNEAQ (reference sequence). The CDR3 DNA follows: TGTGCCAGCGAAAACGCCGGGATCCATTACGAGCAGTACTTC. Translating gives CASENAGIHYEQYF.

This chain connects TRBV6-7 to TRBJ2-7, with 8 bases that match TRBD1. TRBV6-7 is an ORF; its function is uncertain. The junction had 13 bases not matched to a gene; V was cut back by 6 bases and J by 0 bases. The CDR3 has 17 amino acids. The DNA for the CDR3 is TGTGCCAGCAGCCATGGGCAGGGGGCCTTGAGCTCCTACGAGCAGTACTTC. Translation: CASSHGQGALSSYEQYF.

This sequence joins TRBV9 and TRBJ2-3; 11 bases align to TRBD2. CDR1 is SGDLS, CDR2 YYNGEE, per germline. The junction had 1 base not matched to a gene; V was cut back by 0 bases and J by 4 bases. The CDR3 is made up of 15 amino acids. The CDR3 region has the DNA TGTGCCAGCAGCGTAGCACTAGCGGGGGCAGATACGCAGTATTTT. Protein sequence: CASSVALAGADTQYF.

The chain couples TRBV5-6 to TRBJ2-1; D is undetermined. Germline values: CDR1 SGHDT, CDR2 YYEEEE. With 4 bases removed from V and 9 bases from J, the gap between germline ends came to 11 bases. The CDR3 has 12 amino acids. The CDR3 spells CASSRLDLEQFF. In nucleotides, the CDR3 is TGTGCCAGCAGCCGATTAGATCTTGAGCAGTTCTTC.

The gene calls are TRBV28 and TRBJ2-3; 7 positions agree with TRBD1. CDR3 length equals 15 residues. Germline loops: CDR1 MDHEN, CDR2 SYDVKM. J gave up 2 bases and V 5 bases, and 7 bases lay outside the gene matches. This CDR3 reads CASSALGTVTDTQYF. The CDR3 coding sequence is TGTGCCAGCAGTGCCCTCGGGACAGTCACAGATACGCAGTATTTT.

V and J are TRBV19 and TRBJ1-5, with TRBD1 matching over 10 bases. The trim removed 8 bases at V and 4 bases at J, leaving 11 bases unmatched. The CDR3 has 16 amino acids. Per germline, CDR1 LNHDA and CDR2 SQIVND (reference sequence). The CDR3 protein is CASLPGQGLGNQPQHF. The CDR3 region has the DNA TGTGCCAGTTTACCGGGACAGGGGTTGGGGAATCAGCCCCAGCATTTT.

In nucleotides, the CDR3 is TGTGCCAGCTCACCTCAGGGGGCGCGGGACACTGAAGCTTTCTTT. Its protein is CASSPQGARDTEAFF. J is TRBJ1-1 and V is TRBV18, with 8 nucleotides matching TRBD1. Germline V lookup: CDR1 KGHSH, CDR2 LQKENI. CDR3 size: 15 residues. V lost 3 bases to trimming and J lost 3 bases; unmatched junction nucleotides: 6.

This clone showed up just a few times. The chain joins TRBV6-5 to TRBJ2-7, with D perhaps TRBD2 (6 bases). The CDR3 covers 14 residues. Germline lookup yields CDR1 MNHEY and CDR2 SVGAGI. V lost 2 bases to trimming and J lost 2 bases, with 10 bases between them. CDR3 in amino acids: CASSYQGLTYEQYF. CDR3 DNA: TGTGCCAGCAGTTACCAGGGACTGACCTACGAGCAGTACTTC.

V gene TRBV29-1 combines with J gene TRBJ2-3; no definite D call. Per the germline V gene, CDR1 is SQVTM and CDR2 is ANQGSEA. With 6 bases removed from V and 3 bases from J, the gap between germline ends came to 7 bases. This CDR3 has 11 residues. CDR3 nucleotide sequence: TGCAGCGTAGAGACTACAGATACGCAGTATTTT. Translated, it gives CSVETTDTQYF.

The V call is TRBV6-4, the J call TRBJ1-2; tentative D call: TRBD1 (5 bases). Deletions cut 4 bases from V and 1 base from J, with 10 bases between. This CDR3 contains 14 residues. Germline V gene lookup returns CDR1 MRHNA and CDR2 SNTAGT. CDR3 sequence reads: CASSAGSGNYGYTF. The CDR3 DNA reads TGTGCCAGCAGTGCAGGGTCGGGTAACTATGGCTACACCTTC.

V and J are TRBV11-2 and TRBJ2-5, with D possibly matching TRBD2 (7 bases). Germline CDR1 SGHAT, CDR2 FQNNGV. The CDR3 is 14 residues long. The ends were cut back, 3 bases at V and 1 base at J, with 9 bases in the middle. CDR3 amino acids: CASSLGGAQETQYF. The DNA for the CDR3 is TGTGCCAGCAGCTTGGGGGGGGCCCAAGAGACCCAGTACTTC.

V is TRBV9 and J is TRBJ2-3; weak D call: TRBD2 (7 bases). Germline CDR1 and CDR2: SGDLS and YYNGEE. The CDR3 contains 18 residues. V lost 4 bases and J 5 bases, leaving 26 bases between the germline ends. The CDR3 DNA sequence: TGTGCCAGCAGCCAACTCAGAGGGGGGGCCGGAGTTGGAGATACGCAGTATTTT. It encodes CASSQLRGGAGVGDTQYF.